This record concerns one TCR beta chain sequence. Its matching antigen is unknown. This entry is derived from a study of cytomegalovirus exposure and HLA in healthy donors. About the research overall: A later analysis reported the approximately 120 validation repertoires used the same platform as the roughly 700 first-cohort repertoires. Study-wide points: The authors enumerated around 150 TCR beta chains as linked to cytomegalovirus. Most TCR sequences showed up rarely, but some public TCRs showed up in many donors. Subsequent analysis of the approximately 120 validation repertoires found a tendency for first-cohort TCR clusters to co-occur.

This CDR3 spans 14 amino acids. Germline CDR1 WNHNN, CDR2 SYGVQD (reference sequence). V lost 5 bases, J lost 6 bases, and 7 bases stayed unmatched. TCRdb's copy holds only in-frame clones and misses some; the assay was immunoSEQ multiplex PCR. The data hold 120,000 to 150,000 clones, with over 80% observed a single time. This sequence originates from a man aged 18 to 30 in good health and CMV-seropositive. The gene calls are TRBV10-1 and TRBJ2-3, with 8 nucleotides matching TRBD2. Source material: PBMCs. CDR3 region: CASSPGLVTDTQYF. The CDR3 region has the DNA TGCGCCAGCAGTCCGGGACTAGTGACTGATACGCAGTATTTT.